The 32 T cell receptor beta chains in this list originate from one sample, sequenced in a study of shared clonotypes between healthy human individuals. Clones were sequenced by immunoSEQ multiplex PCR, and TCRdb holds only the in-frame ones, with some missing. The sample consists of about 1.5 million clones, over 95% of them appearing once. The sample was naive CD4+ T cells sorted from blood. Subset defined: CD45RA+ positively selected. These TCRs come from a man aged 25-40 years in good health.

V and J are TRBV7-6 and TRBJ2-1; 9 bases match TRBD1. With 5 bases clipped from V and 4 bases from J, the junction kept 6 bases outside the gene matches. This CDR3 has 15 amino acids. Germline V lookup: CDR1 SGHVS, CDR2 FNYEAQ. The CDR3 DNA follows: TGTGCCAGCAGCCCACAGGGGGCCCTTTACAATGAGCAGTTCTTC. It yields the protein CASSPQGALYNEQFF.

This clone showed up just once. The chain links TRBV7-3 to TRBJ2-3; possible D gene TRBD1, 5 bases. CDR1 is SGHTA, CDR2 FQGTGA, per germline. V lost 5 bases to trimming and J lost 1 base, with 13 bases between them. The CDR3 has 15 residues. For the CDR3, the DNA is TGTGCCAGCAGCCGGCTAGGGGATGGCACAGATACGCAGTATTTT. Its protein product is CASSRLGDGTDTQYF.

This sequence joins TRBV27 and TRBJ2-7, with a possible D match to TRBD1 (6 bases). Germline assignment: CDR1 MNHEY and CDR2 SMNVEV (reference sequence). The length of the CDR3 is 15 residues. Trimming shortened V by 5 bases and J by 3 bases, and 17 bases separated the two germline ends. This chain's CDR3 is CASSPYRAPNYEQYF. CDR3 DNA sequence: TGTGCCAGCAGTCCCTACAGGGCGCCGAACTACGAGCAGTACTTC.

V gene TRBV27 combines with J gene TRBJ1-5; 8 bases match TRBD1. Germline V gene data show CDR1 as MNHEY and CDR2 as SMNVEV (reference sequence). This CDR3 contains 15 residues. The J segment lost 5 bases and the V segment lost 5 bases, leaving 8 bases of the junction unmatched. The CDR3 reads CASSRQGRGDQPQHF. As DNA, the CDR3 is TGTGCCAGCAGTAGACAGGGGAGAGGGGATCAGCCCCAGCATTTT.

This clone was observed a few times. The chain combines TRBV2 with TRBJ2-4; D gene uncertain. The CDR3 consists of 12 residues. V shed 2 bases and J shed 6 bases, with 5 bases lying between them. The germline V gene has CDR1 SNHLY and CDR2 FYNNEI. CDR3 residues: CASSEQINIQYF. The CDR3, as DNA: TGTGCCAGCAGTGAACAGATAAACATTCAGTACTTC.

The sample holds a few counts of this clone. The chain uses TRBV4-1 and TRBJ1-2; 7 bases match TRBD1. V gave up 0 bases and J gave up 8 bases; unmatched junction bases: 12. There are 16 residues in the CDR3. CDR1 MGHRA and CDR2 YSYEKL come from the germline V gene. The CDR3 region is CASSQESNRGLRGYTF. In DNA, the CDR3 is TGCGCCAGCAGCCAAGAATCGAACAGGGGATTGCGGGGCTACACCTTC.

This chain links TRBV9 with TRBJ2-7; D is undetermined. CDR3 size: 14 residues. Looked up from germline, CDR1 is SGDLS and CDR2 is YYNGEE. Trimming left V 0 bases short and J 0 bases short, with 7 bases between. The CDR3 DNA follows: TGTGCCAGCAGCGTAGGACCTAACTCCTACGAGCAGTACTTC. Amino acids: CASSVGPNSYEQYF.

This clone was counted a single time. The chain has TRBV7-3 and TRBJ2-2; D ambiguous. V was shortened by 5 bases and J by 5 bases, with 9 bases between the two germline ends. From germline, CDR1 is SGHTA and CDR2 FQGTGA. This CDR3 region has 13 residues. The CDR3: CASSQSATGELFF. CDR3 nucleotide sequence: TGTGCCAGCAGCCAGTCGGCAACCGGGGAGCTGTTTTTT.

The chain carries TRBV18 and TRBJ2-3; D is ambiguous. The germline V gene has CDR1 KGHSH and CDR2 LQKENI. Trimming stripped 3 bases from V and 0 bases from J, with 13 bases between. This CDR3 contains 16 residues. CDR3 loop: CASSPRPATSTDTQYF. The CDR3 DNA sequence: TGTGCCAGCTCACCTAGACCAGCGACTAGCACAGATACGCAGTATTTT.

The chain recombines TRBV18 with TRBJ2-1; 7 positions match TRBD2. Germline CDR1 KGHSH, CDR2 LQKENI. This CDR3 comprises 15 residues. The V segment lost 6 bases and the J segment 3 bases; nucleotides outside the gene matches: 8. The DNA for the CDR3 is TGTGCCAGCTCTCTAGCCGGGAGGAGCTACAATGAGCAGTTCTTC. It is translated as CASSLAGRSYNEQFF. The complete variable domain, with remaining parts taken from reference TRBV18 and TRBJ2-1, reads NAGVMQNPRHLVRRRGQEARLRCSPMKGHSHVYWYRQLPEEGLKFMVYLQKENIIDESGMPKERFSAEFPKEGPSILRIQQVVRGDSAAYFCASSLAGRSYNEQFFGPGTRLTVL.

The chain has TRBV27 and TRBJ2-3, with TRBD1 as a possible D gene (5 bases). This CDR3 spans 14 amino acids. Trimming removed 6 bases from V and 3 bases from J, with 13 bases in between. Germline lookup yields CDR1 MNHEY and CDR2 SMNVEV (reference sequence). The CDR3 loop reads CASSPLGPTDTQYF. The CDR3 DNA reads as TGTGCCAGCAGCCCTTTGGGGCCAACAGATACGCAGTATTTT.

The CDR3 region has the DNA TGTGCCAGCGGGCCGAACAATCAGCCCCAGCATTTT. Amino acid sequence: CASGPNNQPQHF. The chain combines TRBV27 with TRBJ1-5; D uncertain. Per germline, CDR1 MNHEY and CDR2 SMNVEV (reference sequence). V shed 8 bases and J shed 3 bases, with 8 bases lying between them. This CDR3 region has 12 residues.

The chain employs TRBV5-6 and TRBJ2-2; the match to TRBD1 covers 9 bases. V was clipped by 0 bases and J by 3 bases; unmatched bases: 3. Germline V gene data show CDR1 as SGHDT and CDR2 as YYEEEE. CDR3 size: 16 residues. This CDR3 is CASSLEQGAYTGELFF. The CDR3 region has the DNA TGTGCCAGCAGCTTGGAACAGGGGGCGTACACCGGGGAGCTGTTTTTT.

The chain employs TRBV7-3 and TRBJ2-3, with 9 positions matching TRBD1. After removal of 6 bases from V and 3 bases from J, the junction contained 4 bases not matched to a gene. Germline V gives CDR1 SGHTA, CDR2 FQGTGA. CDR3 length: 14 amino acids. CDR3 amino acids: CASSGTGRTDTQYF. In DNA, the CDR3 is TGTGCCAGCAGTGGGACAGGGAGGACAGATACGCAGTATTTT.

The chain links TRBV30 to TRBJ1-5; D unresolved. The CDR3 runs 13 residues. Trimming cost V 3 bases and J 0 bases, with 6 bases left between them. Germline CDR1 is GTSNPN and CDR2 is SVGIG (reference sequence). The CDR3 DNA sequence: TGTGCCTGGAGAGCCGATAGCAATCAGCCCCAGCATTTT. Encoded protein: CAWRADSNQPQHF.

V gene TRBV7-3 combines with J gene TRBJ2-6; unclear D gene. CDR1 is SGHTA and CDR2 is FQGTGA in the germline V gene. CDR3 length: 17 residues. The germline V and J ends were trimmed by 5 bases and 0 bases, with 14 bases remaining between them. The DNA of the CDR3 is TGTGCCAGCAGCAGAGCTGTAAGGACCTCTGGGGCCAACGTCCTGACTTTC. Amino acids: CASSRAVRTSGANVLTF.

The chain employs TRBV5-1 and TRBJ1-4; D is unclear. Trimming removed 0 bases at V and 2 bases at J, with 8 bases between. The CDR3 loop spans 15 amino acids. Germline CDR1 is SGHRS and CDR2 is YFSETQ. CDR3 protein: CASSLASRTNEKLFF. The CDR3, as DNA: TGCGCCAGCAGCTTGGCCAGCAGGACTAATGAAAAACTGTTTTTT. Full variable domain (outside the CDR3, taken from reference TRBV5-1 and TRBJ1-4): KAGVTQTPRYLIKTRGQQVTLSCSPISGHRSVSWYQQTPGQGLQFLFEYFSETQRNKGNFPGRFSGRQFSNSRSEMNVSTLELGDSALYLCASSLASRTNEKLFFGSGTQLSVL.

This sequence joins TRBV29-1 and TRBJ2-1; maybe TRBD1 (5 bases). The ends were cut back, 3 bases at V and 5 bases at J, with 11 bases in the middle. Germline CDR1 SQVTM, CDR2 ANQGSEA. CDR3 length equals 13 residues. This CDR3 reads CSVEAQVDNEQFF. The CDR3, as DNA: TGCAGCGTTGAGGCACAGGTGGACAATGAGCAGTTCTTC.

In this sample, this clone turned up a few times. The chain combines TRBV19 with TRBJ1-1; D gene unclear. The CDR3 has 13 amino acids. The V end was cut by 3 bases, the J end by 8 bases, with 13 bases between. The germline V gene encodes CDR1 LNHDA and CDR2 SQIVND (reference sequence). CDR3 region: CASSIAARWEAFF. CDR3 in DNA: TGTGCCAGTAGTATTGCGGCCCGGTGGGAAGCTTTCTTT.

This rearrangement joins TRBV25-1 to TRBJ2-7, with D possibly being TRBD1 (6 bases). The CDR3 is made up of 13 amino acids. The V end lost 4 bases, the J end lost 0 bases, and 7 bases lay between the germline ends. Per germline, CDR1 MGHDK and CDR2 SYGVNS. CDR3 amino acids: CASSGDNSYEQYF. The CDR3 coding sequence is TGTGCCAGCAGTGGGGACAACTCCTACGAGCAGTACTTC.

This clone was recorded only once. This chain links TRBV7-8 with TRBJ2-7; 9 bases match TRBD1. The junction had 5 bases not matched to a gene; V was cut back by 5 bases and J by 6 bases. From germline, CDR1 is SGHVS and CDR2 FQNEAQ. The length of the CDR3 is 13 residues. The chain's CDR3 is CASSAGQGIEQYF. Written as DNA, the CDR3 is TGTGCCAGCAGCGCCGGACAGGGGATCGAGCAGTACTTC. Full variable domain (remainder filled in from reference TRBV7-8 and TRBJ2-7): GAGVSQSPRYKVAKRGQDVALRCDPISGHVSLFWYQQALGQGPEFLTYFQNEAQLDKSGLPSDRFFAERPEGSVSTLKIQRTQQEDSAVYLCASSAGQGIEQYFGPGTRLTVT.

The V and J genes are TRBV4-3 and TRBJ2-3, with unresolved D. V lost 3 bases and J lost 4, with 5 bases in between. Per the germline V gene, CDR1 is LGHNA and CDR2 is YSLEER. This CDR3 is built from 12 residues. The CDR3 loop reads CASSHGSDTQYF. The CDR3 nucleotides read TGCGCCAGCAGCCACGGGTCAGATACGCAGTATTTT.

CDR3 in DNA: TGCAGTGCTACCGAAAACGAGCAGTACTTC. Its translation: CSATENEQYF. V and J are TRBV20-1 and TRBJ2-7; D unresolved. CDR3 length: 10 amino acids. V lost 4 bases and J 5 bases, leaving 6 bases between the germline ends. Germline V gene data show CDR1 as DFQATT and CDR2 as SNEGSKA (reference sequence).

J is TRBJ2-2 and V is TRBV9; 13 bases are a match to TRBD2. The trim removed 0 bases at V and 4 bases at J, leaving 6 bases unmatched. This CDR3 has 18 residues. The germline V gene encodes CDR1 SGDLS and CDR2 YYNGEE. CDR3 DNA: TGTGCCAGCAGCGTAGGGGGGACTAGCGGGATGTTCACCGGGGAGCTGTTTTTT. It codes for CASSVGGTSGMFTGELFF.

The chain uses TRBV28 and TRBJ2-1; 12 positions match TRBD2. This CDR3 has 15 amino acids. The ends lost 4 bases at V and 7 bases at J; junction bases unmatched: 5. The germline V gene encodes CDR1 MDHEN and CDR2 SYDVKM. The CDR3 DNA reads TGTGCCAGCAGTTCTAGCGGGAGGGCCCTGAATGAGCAGTTCTTC. This sequence encodes CASSSSGRALNEQFF.

The V gene is TRBV5-5, the J gene TRBJ2-7; 7 bases fit TRBD1. CDR3 length equals 16 residues. The V and J ends lost 4 bases and 4 bases, in that order; junction bases with no gene match: 14. Germline assignment: CDR1 SGHKS and CDR2 YYEKEE (reference sequence). CDR3 in DNA: TGTGCCAGCAGCCCAACAGGGGTCCGGCCCGTATACGAGCAGTACTTC. Residues: CASSPTGVRPVYEQYF. Full variable domain (remainder filled in from reference TRBV5-5 and TRBJ2-7): DAGVTQSPTHLIKTRGQQVTLRCSPISGHKSVSWYQQVLGQGPQFIFQYYEKEERGRGNFPDRFSARQFPNYSSELNVNALLLGDSALYLCASSPTGVRPVYEQYFGPGTRLTVT.

The CDR3: CASSVRQGYEQYF. Here the CDR3 DNA reads TGTGCCAGCAGCGTACGACAGGGCTACGAGCAGTACTTC. The rearrangement joins TRBV28 to TRBJ2-7, with 7 bases lining up with TRBD1. Germline V gene sequence: CDR1 MDHEN, CDR2 SYDVKM. Trimming removed 6 bases from V and 3 bases from J; junction bases left unmatched: 5. The CDR3 loop spans 13 amino acids.

With respect to this clone: This CDR3 is also generated by other DNA sequences in the sample. The chain uses TRBV5-4 and TRBJ2-7; 13 nucleotides match TRBD2. V lost 5 bases to trimming and J lost 3 bases; unmatched junction nucleotides: 5. CDR1 is SGHNT, CDR2 YYREEE, per germline (reference sequence). The CDR3 runs 15 residues. The CDR3 DNA sequence: TGTGCCAGCAGTTCTGGACTAGCGGGGGACTACGAGCAGTACTTC. Its protein product is CASSSGLAGDYEQYF. The complete variable domain, with remaining parts taken from reference TRBV5-4 and TRBJ2-7, reads ETGVTQSPTHLIKTRGQQVTLRCSSQSGHNTVSWYQQALGQGPQFIFQYYREEENGRGNFPPRFSGLQFPNYSSELNVNALELDDSALYLCASSSGLAGDYEQYFGPGTRLTVT.

This clone was counted a few times. The genes are TRBV28 and TRBJ1-1; D gene uncertain. Germline V gene data show CDR1 as MDHEN and CDR2 as SYDVKM. V gave up 5 bases and J gave up 0 bases, with 1 base separating them. The CDR3 sequence is 11 residues long. CDR3 amino acids: CASSVNTEAFF. The DNA for the CDR3 is TGTGCCAGCAGTGTGAACACTGAAGCTTTCTTT.

V is TRBV7-2 and J is TRBJ2-5, with 9 bases identical to TRBD1. After removal of 5 bases from V and 4 bases from J, the junction contained 14 bases not matched to a gene. The CDR3 runs 17 residues. CDR1 and CDR2 (germline): SGHTA, FQGNSA. The CDR3 DNA is TGTGCCAGCAGCCTGAGGAGGGACAGGGACGTTCGAGAGACCCAGTACTTC. This encodes CASSLRRDRDVRETQYF.

The V gene is TRBV7-2, the J gene TRBJ2-7; 8 nucleotides agree with TRBD2. V lost 1 base, J lost 5 bases, and 16 bases stayed unmatched. CDR3 length: 18 amino acids. The germline gives CDR1 SGHTA, CDR2 FQGNSA. CDR3 in DNA: TGTGCCAGCAGCTTAGGTCTCTTTAACGGGAGGGGTCTCAACGAGCAGTACTTC. This sequence encodes CASSLGLFNGRGLNEQYF.

This clone was counted once. J is TRBJ1-2 and V is TRBV29-1; D gene ambiguous. The germline V gene has CDR1 SQVTM and CDR2 ANQGSEA. This CDR3 region has 12 residues. As DNA, the CDR3 is TGCACCGTGGCGAATGACAACTATGGCTACACCTTC. The encoded protein is CTVANDNYGYTF.